This passage covers 12 T cell receptor beta chains from one sample sequenced in a study of regulatory T cells in long-lasting Graves disease (dated by TCRdb to about 2021). Receptor libraries were prepared by multiplex PCR. Sequencing used an Illumina HiSeq 4000. TCR beta libraries were built with iRepertoire HTBI primers and Arm-PCR amplification of CDR3 regions. TCRdb reprocessing: public reads trimmed at Q25 with fastp, clones called with MiXCR, in-frame beta chains kept. CDR3 protein duplicates are merged, each entry listing the most common genes and DNA. The sample yields about 450,000 distinct CDR3 sequences; roughly a quarter were counted once. The ten largest account for about 26% of the sample. The label giving this sample's time point can be read as: persistent/refractory GD, antithyroid drugs over 5 years with positive TRAb. For both TCR sequencing and RNA sequencing, RNA was extracted from PBMCs in TRIzol.

The sequences come from peripheral blood mononuclear cells (PBMCs), collected when the disease was refractory, from a patient treated with antithyroid drugs. The receptor set was obtained from a female donor with Graves disease.

The rearrangement links TRBV20-1 to TRBJ2-4; D not resolved. The V gene lost 6 bases and the J gene lost 7 bases, with 13 bases spanning the gap. Per the germline V gene, CDR1 is DFQATT and CDR2 is SNEGSKA (reference sequence). This CDR3 is built from 12 residues. The CDR3 region has the DNA TGCAGTGCCCCCCAGACATTCAACATTCAGTACTTC. As protein: CSAPQTFNIQYF.

This clonotype has at least ten counts. CDR3 DNA: TGTGCCAGCAGTGAGAATTTGAGATCGGGCACCGGGGAGCTGTTTTTT. Amino acids: CASSENLRSGTGELFF. The J gene is TRBJ2-2, the V gene TRBV2; D unclear. V lost 3 bases to trimming and J lost 4 bases, with 15 bases between them. The CDR3 runs 16 residues. Looked up from germline, CDR1 is SNHLY and CDR2 is FYNNEI.

The rearrangement joins TRBV7-6 to TRBJ2-1; 7 positions agree with TRBD2. The CDR3 has 15 amino acids. V lost 2 bases to trimming and J lost 8 bases; unmatched junction nucleotides: 9. The germline V gene encodes CDR1 SGHVS and CDR2 FNYEAQ. The CDR3 DNA sequence: TGTGCCAGCAGCTTAAGGGCGGGAGCCCTCGATGAGCAGTTCTTC. It codes for CASSLRAGALDEQFF.

The chain carries TRBV10-3 and TRBJ2-7; maybe TRBD1 (6 bases). Germline V lookup: CDR1 ENHRY, CDR2 SYGVKD. With 0 bases removed from V and 0 bases from J, the gap between germline ends came to 15 bases. The CDR3 has 17 residues. The CDR3 reads CAISESNRQGTSYEQYF. DNA for the CDR3: TGTGCCATCAGTGAGTCGAATCGGCAGGGGACCTCCTACGAGCAGTACTTC.

Regarding this clonotype: A much larger clone is a single base away; this may be a read error. The chain carries TRBV19 and TRBJ1-1, with 9 bases aligning to TRBD1. Unmatched junction bases numbered 15, after V lost 9 bases and J lost 4 bases. Germline V CDR1 and CDR2: LNHDA, SQIVND (reference sequence). The CDR3 is 16 amino acids. DNA for the CDR3: TGTGCCAGCAAACACCACGTACAGGGGGCGAGCACTGAAGCTTTCTTT. Protein product: CASKHHVQGASTEAFF. Filled out from reference TRBV19 and TRBJ1-1, the complete variable domain reads DGGITQSPKYLFRKEGQNVTLSCEQNLNHDAMYWYRQDPGQGLRLIYYSQIVNDFQKGDIAEGYSVSREKKESFPLTVTSAQKNPTAFYLCASKHHVQGASTEAFFGQGTRLTVV.

This clonotype was recorded at least ten times. The rearrangement joins TRBV19 to TRBJ2-7; TRBD1 agrees at 9 bases. Germline lookup yields CDR1 LNHDA and CDR2 SQIVND (reference sequence). The CDR3 has 15 amino acids. V lost 9 bases to trimming and J lost 1 base; unmatched junction nucleotides: 10. The CDR3: CASKGIGTGSYEQYF. The CDR3 region has the DNA TGTGCCAGCAAAGGAATCGGGACAGGGTCCTACGAGCAGTACTTC.

This clonotype was seen a single time. A much larger clone differs from this one at a single base, so this may be a read error. The CDR3 reads CASSLVGAGNTEAFF. DNA of the CDR3: TGTGCCAGCAGCCTAGTCGGGGCAGGCAACACTGAAGCTTTCTTT. V usage is TRBV9 and J usage is TRBJ1-1, with D possibly TRBD1 on 5 matching bases. This CDR3 spans 15 amino acids. Trimming took off 4 bases at V and 2 bases at J, with 15 bases between the two ends. Germline lookup yields CDR1 SGDLS and CDR2 YYNGEE.

This clonotype was recorded many times. V usage is TRBV28 and J usage is TRBJ1-5; D possibly corresponds to TRBD1 (6 bases). This CDR3 has 15 residues. Trimming cost V 6 bases and J 0 bases, with 12 bases left between them. Germline V CDR1 and CDR2: MDHEN, SYDVKM. CDR3 loop: CASRIQGRSNQPQHF. DNA for the CDR3: TGTGCCAGCAGGATACAGGGCCGTAGCAATCAGCCCCAGCATTTT. The variable domain in full, with the rest retrieved from reference TRBV28 and TRBJ1-5, is DVKVTQSSRYLVKRTGEKVFLECVQDMDHENMFWYRQDPGLGLRLIYFSYDVKMKEKGDIPEGYSVSREKKERFSLILESASTNQTSMYLCASRIQGRSNQPQHFGDGTRLSIL.

This clonotype is a singleton in its sample. A read error may be the cause here, since a much bigger clone is one base away. The J gene is TRBJ2-5, the V gene TRBV30; TRBD2 aligns across 8 bases. The CDR3 has 15 amino acids. CDR1 is GTSNPN and CDR2 is SVGIG in the germline V gene (reference sequence). V shed 4 bases and J 3 bases; nucleotides not matched to a gene: 10. CDR3 DNA: TGTGCCTGGAACCTGCGGGGGGCAGGGGAAGAGACCCAGTACTTC. It encodes CAWNLRGAGEETQYF.

The chain recombines TRBV7-9 with TRBJ2-7, with 7 bases matching TRBD1. There are 14 residues in the CDR3. The germline CDR1 and CDR2 sequences are SEHNR and FQNEAQ (reference sequence). Trimming took 5 bases from V and 3 from J; bases not matched to a gene: 7. The CDR3 here is CASSPRQGYYEQYF. CDR3 nucleotide sequence: TGTGCCAGCAGCCCCAGACAGGGTTACTACGAGCAGTACTTC.

Ten or more counts support this clonotype. The J gene is TRBJ1-5, the V gene TRBV28, with D possibly TRBD1 on 5 matching bases. The V and J ends lost 5 bases and 2 bases respectively, with 13 bases between them. The germline V gene encodes CDR1 MDHEN and CDR2 SYDVKM. The CDR3 length is 15 residues. CDR3 amino acids: CASSLRDLRNQPQHF. The CDR3 DNA reads TGTGCCAGCAGTCTCAGGGACCTCCGCAATCAGCCCCAGCATTTT.

This clonotype was seen ten or more times. This chain links TRBV28 with TRBJ2-5, with 7 nucleotides matching TRBD1. CDR3 length: 17 residues. After removal of 5 bases from V and 1 base from J, the junction contained 13 bases not matched to a gene. The germline V gene encodes CDR1 MDHEN and CDR2 SYDVKM. CDR3 protein: CASSLTGARIFQETQYF. As DNA, the CDR3 is TGTGCCAGCAGTCTCACAGGGGCGCGGATATTCCAAGAGACCCAGTACTTC. Combining the CDR3 with reference TRBV28 and TRBJ2-5 gives the whole variable domain DVKVTQSSRYLVKRTGEKVFLECVQDMDHENMFWYRQDPGLGLRLIYFSYDVKMKEKGDIPEGYSVSREKKERFSLILESASTNQTSMYLCASSLTGARIFQETQYFGPGTRLLVL.